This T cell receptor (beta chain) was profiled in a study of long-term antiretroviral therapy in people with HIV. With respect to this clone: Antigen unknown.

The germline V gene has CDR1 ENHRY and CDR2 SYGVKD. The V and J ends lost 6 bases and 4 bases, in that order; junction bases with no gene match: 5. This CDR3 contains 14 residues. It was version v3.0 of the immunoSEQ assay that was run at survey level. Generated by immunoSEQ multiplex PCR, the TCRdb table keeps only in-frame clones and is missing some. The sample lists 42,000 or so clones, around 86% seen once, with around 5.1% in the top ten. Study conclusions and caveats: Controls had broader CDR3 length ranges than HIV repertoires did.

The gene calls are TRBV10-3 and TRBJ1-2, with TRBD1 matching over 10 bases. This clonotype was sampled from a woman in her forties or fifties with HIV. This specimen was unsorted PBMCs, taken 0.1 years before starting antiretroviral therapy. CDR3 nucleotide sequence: TGTGCCATCAGCCCGGGACAGGGGCCCTATGGCTACACCTTC. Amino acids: CAISPGQGPYGYTF.